Included here is one T cell receptor beta chain sequence, with context. Its antigen is not known. The data belong to a study of early stage breast cancer tumors. Study summary: Samples were sequenced at about 9.7-fold average coverage. Findings and limits, study-wide: Tumors had roughly 2.6-fold higher T cell density than normal breast. Functional markers like CD4, CD8 and FOXP3 were missed in bulk sequencing.

Blood replicates held 0.5 ug DNA, tumor or normal breast about 1.5 ug, two each. This table comes from immunoSEQ multiplex PCR, and its TCRdb copy is limited to in-frame clones, with some not included. Altogether tens of thousands of clones are present, 65% to 75% being singletons, with the ten largest covering 33%. The receptor was derived from a person between 50 and 60 years old with breast cancer. The source material was blood.

CDR3 region: CASSRGGLAGAGELFF. CDR3 sequence (DNA): TGTGCCAGCAGCAGAGGGGGGCTAGCGGGAGCCGGGGAGCTGTTTTTT. The rearrangement uses TRBV9 and TRBJ2-2, with TRBD2 matching over 10 bases. The CDR3 runs 16 residues. V shed 4 bases, J shed 6 bases, and the junction held 9 bases outside the gene matches. CDR1 is SGDLS and CDR2 is YYNGEE in the germline V gene.